The clone carrying this T cell receptor (beta chain) was recorded a few times. Its target is unknown. The authors drew around 9.3 milliliters of peripheral blood from each donor. A second PCR, run for about 7 to 11 cycles, used a sample-barcoded 5' primer plus a J-beta primer mix. Paired-end reads containing CDR3 totaled no fewer than 3 million for each sample. TCRdb re-called the 5' RACE reads with MiXCR, one entry per CDR3 protein. The sample carries approximately 1,700,000 distinct CDR3 sequences, approximately 39% recorded once. The source of the sample is a study of blood T cells in healthy people across ages. Study-wide results and caveats: Long-lived donors had more naive CD4+ cells and higher diversity than aged donors.

With 10 bases removed from V and 3 bases from J, the gap between germline ends came to 13 bases. The CDR3 has 13 residues. This TCR was sampled from a human donor in good health. The rearrangement uses TRBV12-3 or TRBV12-4 and TRBJ2-1; weak D call: TRBD1 (5 bases). Input material: blood. The CDR3 DNA reads TGTGCCACTAAACCGACAGTCTACAATGAGCAGTTCTTC. It encodes CATKPTVYNEQFF.